Listed here are 10 T cell receptor beta chains from one sample, sequenced in a study of T-cell reconstitution after alpha-beta-depleted transplantation in children. Unique molecular identifiers were used in preparing the TCRbeta library. TCRdb re-derived calls from the PCR reads in MiXCR, one entry per CDR3 protein. The table lists 200,000 to 300,000 distinct CDR3 sequences, roughly 8.2% of them singletons. The sample in question was PBMCs, mostly from graft donor cells, obtained 180 days after TCRalphabeta/CD19-depleted stem cell transplant. Receptors were obtained from a male patient aged 5 to 17 who had a stem cell transplant for acute lymphoblastic leukemia, so the T cells may come from the graft donor.

This clonotype was seen repeatedly, ten times or more. The V call is TRBV2, the J call TRBJ2-2, with D tentatively TRBD1 or TRBD2 (6 bases each). The V end lost 3 bases, the J end lost 9 bases, and 14 bases lay between the germline ends. This CDR3 contains 14 residues. Germline CDR1 and CDR2: SNHLY and FYNNEI. This chain's CDR3 is CASSEKGEVRELFF. The CDR3 coding sequence is TGTGCCAGCAGTGAGAAGGGGGAGGTACGGGAGCTGTTTTTT.

In the case of this clonotype: The conserved final phenylalanine or tryptophan is absent from the CDR3, which likely points to a read error. The V and J genes are TRBV10-3 and TRBJ2-7; D is undetermined. The CDR3 covers 13 residues. The V end was cut by 6 bases, the J end by 2 bases, with 11 bases between. CDR1 is ENHRY, CDR2 SYGVKD, per germline. CDR3 protein: CAIRGRAAYEQYI. The CDR3 DNA reads TGTGCCATCAGGGGAAGGGCGGCCTACGAGCAGTACATC.

This clonotype was picked up many times. The rearrangement uses TRBV7-2 and TRBJ2-5; 11 positions agree with TRBD2. V lost 5 bases, J lost 2 bases, and 10 bases stayed unmatched. Germline loops: CDR1 SGHTA, CDR2 FQGNSA. The CDR3 is 17 residues long. The CDR3 DNA sequence: TGTGCCAGCAGCCGCTCGTCTAGCGGGAGGCAACAAGAGACCCAGTACTTC. Translated, it gives CASSRSSSGRQQETQYF.

This clonotype was detected ten times or more. This chain joins TRBV3-1 and TRBJ1-5; D remains unclear. The V gene lost 1 base and the J gene lost 5 bases, with 9 bases spanning the gap. CDR3 length equals 14 residues. Germline CDR1 is LGHDT and CDR2 is YNNKEL (reference sequence). CDR3 sequence: CASSQGGPYQPQHF. In DNA form, the CDR3 reads TGTGCCAGCAGCCAAGGAGGCCCCTATCAGCCCCAGCATTTT.

This clonotype has ten or more counts. The chain combines TRBV28 with TRBJ2-7; D possibly matches TRBD1 or TRBD2 (6 bases each). Germline assignment: CDR1 MDHEN and CDR2 SYDVKM. The CDR3 spans 14 residues. V gave up 3 bases and J gave up 5 bases, with 14 bases separating them. CDR3: CASSFGGRRDEQYF. The CDR3 DNA is TGTGCCAGCAGTTTTGGGGGGCGCAGGGACGAGCAGTACTTC.

Details on this clonotype: A much more abundant neighbour one base away suggests this may be a read error. CDR3 region: CSVGAGYEQYF. CDR3 bases: TGCAGCGTTGGAGCGGGGTACGAGCAGTACTTC. V gene TRBV29-1 combines with J gene TRBJ2-7; TRBD2 matches 7 bases. Germline CDR1 SQVTM, CDR2 ANQGSEA. With 4 bases clipped from V and 4 bases from J, the junction kept 1 base outside the gene matches. The CDR3 is made up of 11 amino acids.

The gene calls are TRBV11-2 and TRBJ2-1; 9 nucleotides match TRBD2. J lost 8 bases, V lost 5 bases, and 19 bases had no gene match. The CDR3 covers 18 residues. Germline values: CDR1 SGHAT, CDR2 FQNNGV. The CDR3 loop is CASSPHPRAGGRQDEQFF. CDR3 DNA: TGTGCCAGCAGCCCCCACCCACGGGCGGGGGGGCGACAGGATGAGCAGTTCTTC.

This clonotype was observed a handful of times. The CDR3 coding sequence is TGTGCCAGCAGTGGCGGGGGGCCCTACAATGAGCAGTTCTTC. Translating it yields CASSGGGPYNEQFF. The chain uses TRBV11-3 and TRBJ2-1; 8 bases align to TRBD2. Germline lookup yields CDR1 SGHNT and CDR2 YENEEA. The CDR3 spans 14 residues. V was pared by 6 bases and J by 2 bases, with 3 bases of the junction left unmatched.

This clonotype was observed many times. This chain joins TRBV5-1 and TRBJ1-4; 10 bases match TRBD1. This CDR3 is 15 amino acids long. Germline lookup yields CDR1 SGHRS and CDR2 YFSETQ. Trimming at V came to 2 bases and at J to 12 bases, leaving 10 bases not matched to a gene. The CDR3, as DNA: TGCGCCAGCAGCTTCGACAGGGGGCCCGGAATAGAACTGTTTTTT. Translated: CASSFDRGPGIELFF.

About this clonotype itself: A much larger clone lies a single base off, so this may be a read error. The CDR3 DNA is TGCGCCAGCAGTTTTGAACTATCGGACCCCTACGAGCAGTACTTC. This gives the protein CASSFELSDPYEQYF. The V gene is TRBV10-2, the J gene TRBJ2-7; D not certain. Germline V gene lookup returns CDR1 WSHSY and CDR2 SAAADI. V lost 5 bases and J 2 bases, leaving 16 bases between the germline ends. The CDR3 covers 15 residues.